The following is a T cell receptor (beta chain) sequence with its context. Its antigen is not identified. This CDR3 spans 14 amino acids. Germline CDR1 SEHNR, CDR2 FQNEAQ (reference sequence). 5'-RACE, quantitative and with molecular barcodes, yielded the TCR beta libraries. Using its own MiXCR run on the 5' RACE reads, TCRdb lists one record per CDR3 protein. The data contain under 85,000 distinct CDR3 sequences, approximately 5.3% of them singletons. The sample comes from a study of CD8 T cells in ankylosing spondylitis. Study-level points and caveats: Reports say disease-linked clones showed up significantly more in matched ankylosing spondylitis synovial fluid. Previously reported in reactive arthritis synovial fluid and blood were some of the motif variants.

The sequenced sample was blood, either unsorted or a sorted T cell fraction (not recorded which). The genes are TRBV7-9 and TRBJ1-5; the match to TRBD1 covers 7 bases. This receptor was taken from a male donor with ankylosing spondylitis or in good health (not recorded which). The CDR3 spells CATRKAGGNQPQHF. The CDR3 nucleotides read TGTGCTACTCGGAAGGCAGGGGGTAATCAGCCCCAGCATTTT.